This T cell receptor beta chain was captured by sequencing in a study of blood T cells in healthy people across ages. The study, taken as a whole, reports: One million T cells yielded diversity estimates that were considered underestimates.

The people who gave samples were healthy Caucasians from Russia, aged roughly 6 to 100. This clonotype came up many times. Its antigen is not identified. V was cut by 7 bases and J by 2 bases, with 15 bases left in between. CDR3 length: 15 residues. Germline CDR1 SGHTA, CDR2 FQGNSA. For the second PCR, which ran for 7 to 11 cycles, a sample-barcoded 5' primer and a J-beta primer mix were used. Template switching added a 12-random-nucleotide identifier to every cDNA molecule. TCRdb re-called the 5' RACE reads with MiXCR, one entry per CDR3 protein. The sample carries 850,000 to 950,000 distinct CDR3 sequences, around 30% recorded once.

This receptor was identified in a woman aged 80 or older in good health. The V gene is TRBV7-2, the J gene TRBJ2-1, with D perhaps TRBD1 (6 bases). The sequenced sample consisted of blood. CDR3 loop: CASNPRQATYNEQFF. The CDR3 DNA is TGTGCCAGCAACCCGAGACAGGCCACCTACAATGAGCAGTTCTTC.